The clone carrying this T cell receptor beta chain was seen once. This entry belongs to a study of blood T cell repertoires in COVID-19. At the level of the study: Acute and convalescent COVID-19 samples came from the United States, Italy and Spain. PBMCs, B-cell-depleted T cells, or T cells were the source of the cDNA or gDNA that made up the material.

Methods used by the authors: Using reference gene primer amplification, nucleated cell counts were estimated. Some clones are missing from TCRdb's copy, which holds only in-frame ones; the method was immunoSEQ multiplex PCR. V and J calls and clone size are as listed in that table; D and trimming were resolved from the DNA. The repertoire consists of over 65,000 clones, with approximately 80% occurring once and the leading ten covering about 20%. Material: peripheral blood. The receptor was derived from an elderly man with active or convalescent COVID-19.

In DNA form, the CDR3 reads TGCGCCAGCAGCCCTTCTCCGAGGACTGAAGCTTTCTTT. Its translation is CASSPSPRTEAFF. V and J are TRBV5-1 and TRBJ1-1; D is unresolved. Between the trimmed V and J ends, which lost 4 bases and 5 bases, there was a span of 12 bases. Germline loops: CDR1 SGHRS, CDR2 YFSETQ. The CDR3 loop spans 13 amino acids.